Given below is one T cell receptor (beta chain) in context. Its cognate antigen is unknown. V dropped 6 bases and J dropped 1 base, with 12 bases sitting between them. Germline-derived CDR1 and CDR2 are SQVTM and ANQGSEA. The CDR3 runs 13 residues. This record belongs to a study of cytomegalovirus exposure and HLA in healthy donors. Study results and limitations: HLA-A and HLA-B allele assignments for most subjects were reportedly predicted accurately using TCR beta sequences.

13 Jbeta primers and 60 Vbeta primers were used for the PCR. Clones were sequenced by immunoSEQ multiplex PCR, and TCRdb holds only the in-frame ones, with some missing. The table has 150,000 or so clones, approximately 70% seen once. This chain joins TRBV29-1 and TRBJ1-1; no definite D call. The sequence was collected from a young woman in good health and CMV-seronegative. The sample was PBMCs. The CDR3 DNA sequence: TGCAGCGTCGCCGGGATGGGGAACACTGAAGCTTTCTTT. Its translation: CSVAGMGNTEAFF.